Listed below are T cell receptor beta chains from one sample, sequenced in a study of vaccination effects on CD4 cells after COVID-19. No antigen is known for these receptors. Profiled with immunoSEQ multiplex PCR; TCRdb holds only in-frame clones, not every one. The data contain fewer than 35,000 clones, over 70% of them singletons. Sequencing was performed on CD4+ T cells from PBMCs cultured with HCoV-229E spike peptides, taken after COVID-19 vaccination. These receptor sequences come from a human donor who received a COVID-19 vaccine. Both conserved end residues are part of each CDR3. Each record gives: J gene, V gene, clone size, D gene, CDR3 protein, CDR3 DNA. The D gene is left open where the match is weak. Clone size is shown for a subset of rows, as once, few, many or a class of expanded clone.

J: TRBJ1-2
V: TRBV19
size: NA
D: TRBD1
CDR3: CASLRQGARNYGYTF
DNA: TGTGCCAGCCTTCGACAGGGGGCGCGGAACTATGGCTACACCTTC

J: TRBJ2-3
V: TRBV6-5
size: NA
D: TRBD1
CDR3: CASSYSEQGATDTQYF
DNA: TGTGCCAGCAGTTACTCGGAGCAGGGGGCCACAGATACGCAGTATTTT

J: TRBJ1-5
V: TRBV10-3
size: few
D: NA
CDR3: CAISESEGLRPQHF
DNA: TGTGCCATCAGTGAGTCGGAGGGGTTGCGGCCCCAGCATTTT

J: TRBJ1-2
V: TRBV7-2
size: NA
D: NA
CDR3: CASSLGGRGYTF
DNA: TGTGCCAGCAGCTTAGGAGGTCGCGGCTACACCTTC

J: TRBJ1-3
V: TRBV11-2
size: few
D: NA
CDR3: CASSPGTPGNTIYF
DNA: TGTGCCAGCAGCCCAGGGACACCCGGAAACACCATATATTTT

J: TRBJ1-4
V: TRBV6-1
size: NA
D: TRBD1
CDR3: CASSEWTGNEKLFF
DNA: TGTGCCAGCAGTGAATGGACAGGGAATGAAAAACTGTTTTTT

J: TRBJ2-7
V: TRBV6-6
size: NA
D: NA
CDR3: CASSKGSSYEQYF
DNA: TGTGCCAGCAGTAAGGGGAGCTCCTACGAGCAGTACTTC

J: TRBJ1-2
V: TRBV24-1
size: NA
D: NA
CDR3: CATSDFGQNYGYTF
DNA: TGTGCCACCAGTGATTTTGGGCAGAACTATGGCTACACCTTC

J: TRBJ2-3
V: TRBV7-2
size: NA
D: NA
CDR3: CASSWRGAPDTQYF
DNA: TGTGCCAGCAGCTGGAGGGGAGCCCCAGATACGCAGTATTTT

J: TRBJ2-4
V: TRBV7-6
size: NA
D: TRBD2
CDR3: CASSPSPWRGGPGAKNIQYF
DNA: TGTGCCAGCAGCCCCTCGCCCTGGCGGGGGGGCCCGGGGGCCAAAAACATTCAGTACTTC

J: TRBJ1-4
V: TRBV18
size: NA
D: NA
CDR3: CASSRNTGANNEKLFF
DNA: TGTGCCAGCTCACGAAACACCGGGGCAAATAATGAAAAACTGTTTTTT

J: TRBJ2-1
V: TRBV9
size: NA
D: TRBD2
CDR3: CASSVSGTSLGLGEQFF
DNA: TGTGCCAGCAGCGTATCCGGGACTAGCCTGGGGTTAGGTGAGCAGTTCTTC

J: TRBJ2-1
V: TRBV9
size: NA
D: NA
CDR3: CASSVGTALSYNEQFF
DNA: TGTGCCAGCAGCGTAGGGACAGCCTTATCCTACAATGAGCAGTTCTTC

J: TRBJ1-3
V: TRBV27
size: few
D: NA
CDR3: CASSLAGGGNTIYF
DNA: TGTGCCAGCAGTTTAGCTGGGGGGGGAAACACCATATATTTT

J: TRBJ2-2
V: TRBV6-5
size: NA
D: NA
CDR3: CASSGRPNTGELFF
DNA: TGTGCCAGCAGCGGACGGCCGAACACCGGGGAGCTGTTTTTT

J: TRBJ1-3
V: TRBV30
size: NA
D: NA
CDR3: CAWSKPGGRRNTIYF
DNA: TGTGCCTGGAGTAAACCGGGAGGCCGTCGAAACACCATATATTTT

J: TRBJ2-1
V: TRBV12-3/TRBV12-4
size: NA
D: NA
CDR3: CASSRREQFF
DNA: TGTGCCAGCAGCCGCCGGGAGCAGTTCTTC

J: TRBJ1-1
V: TRBV2
size: NA
D: NA
CDR3: CASSQPLDTEAFF
DNA: TGTGCCAGCAGCCAGCCTCTGGACACTGAAGCTTTCTTT

J: TRBJ1-4
V: TRBV12-3/TRBV12-4
size: NA
D: NA
CDR3: CATQQGYGEKLFF
DNA: TGTGCCACTCAACAGGGATACGGTGAAAAACTGTTTTTT

J: TRBJ2-7
V: TRBV29-1
size: NA
D: TRBD2
CDR3: CSVGLAGIEQYF
DNA: TGCAGCGTAGGACTAGCGGGAATCGAGCAGTACTTC

J: TRBJ2-7
V: TRBV18
size: NA
D: NA
CDR3: CASSLTSDKGLEQYF
DNA: TGTGCCAGCTCACTAACCAGCGATAAAGGCCTGGAGCAGTACTTC

J: TRBJ1-5
V: TRBV2
size: few
D: NA
CDR3: CASKKGAGPQHF
DNA: TGTGCCAGCAAGAAGGGCGCGGGGCCCCAGCATTTT

J: TRBJ2-3
V: TRBV18
size: NA
D: TRBD1
CDR3: CASSLRQTGQGGTDTQYF
DNA: TGTGCCAGCTCACTAAGGCAAACGGGACAGGGAGGCACAGATACGCAGTATTTT

J: TRBJ2-1
V: TRBV24-1
size: NA
D: NA
CDR3: CATSDLISGDEQFF
DNA: TGTGCCACCAGTGATTTGATATCCGGAGATGAGCAGTTCTTC

J: TRBJ1-6
V: TRBV5-1
size: NA
D: NA
CDR3: CASSLLGQLSSYNSPLHF
DNA: TGCGCCAGCAGCTTGCTTGGACAGTTAAGCTCCTATAATTCACCCCTCCACTTT

J: TRBJ2-1
V: TRBV7-6
size: NA
D: NA
CDR3: CASSLMGAYNEQFF
DNA: TGTGCCAGCAGCTTAATGGGGGCTTACAATGAGCAGTTCTTC

J: TRBJ1-4
V: TRBV6-5
size: NA
D: NA
CDR3: CASSPRRSTNEKLFF
DNA: TGTGCCAGCAGTCCCCGCCGGTCAACTAATGAAAAACTGTTTTTT

J: TRBJ2-7
V: TRBV12-5
size: NA
D: TRBD1
CDR3: CASGMTGARGYEQYF
DNA: TGTGCTAGTGGGATGACAGGGGCGAGAGGCTACGAGCAGTACTTC